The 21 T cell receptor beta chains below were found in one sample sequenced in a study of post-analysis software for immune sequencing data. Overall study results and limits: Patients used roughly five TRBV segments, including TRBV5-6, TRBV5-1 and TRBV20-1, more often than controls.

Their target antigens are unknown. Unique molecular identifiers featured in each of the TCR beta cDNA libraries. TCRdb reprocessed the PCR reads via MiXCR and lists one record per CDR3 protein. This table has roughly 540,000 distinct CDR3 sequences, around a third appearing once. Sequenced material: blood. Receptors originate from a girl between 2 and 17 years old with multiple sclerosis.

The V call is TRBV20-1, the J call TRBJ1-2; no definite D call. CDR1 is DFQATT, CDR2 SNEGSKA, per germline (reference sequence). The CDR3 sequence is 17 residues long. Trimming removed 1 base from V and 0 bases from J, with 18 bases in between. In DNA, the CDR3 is TGCAGTGCTAGAGGTCGTCCCGGACTGATAGCTAACTATGGCTACACCTTC. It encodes CSARGRPGLIANYGYTF.

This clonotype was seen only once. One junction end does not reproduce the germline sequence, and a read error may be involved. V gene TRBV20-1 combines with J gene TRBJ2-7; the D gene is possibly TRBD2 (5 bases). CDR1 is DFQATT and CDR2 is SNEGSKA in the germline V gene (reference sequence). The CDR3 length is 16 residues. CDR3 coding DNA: TGCAGTGCTGGAGAATCGTACACTAGTGGCTCCTACGAGCAGTACTTC. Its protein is CSAGESYTSGSYEQYF.

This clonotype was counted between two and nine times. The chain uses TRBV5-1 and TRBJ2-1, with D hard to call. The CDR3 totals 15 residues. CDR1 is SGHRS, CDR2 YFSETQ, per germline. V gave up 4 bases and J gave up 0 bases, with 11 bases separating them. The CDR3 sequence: CASSRVFGSYNEQFF. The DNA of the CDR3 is TGCGCCAGCAGCCGGGTATTTGGCTCCTACAATGAGCAGTTCTTC.

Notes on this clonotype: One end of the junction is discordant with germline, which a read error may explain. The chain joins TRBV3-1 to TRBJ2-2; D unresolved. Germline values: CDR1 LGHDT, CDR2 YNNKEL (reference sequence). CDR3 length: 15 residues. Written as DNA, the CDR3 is TGTGCCGGCAGCCAAGATGGCTGGAACACCGGGGAGCTGTTTTTT. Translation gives CAGSQDGWNTGELFF.

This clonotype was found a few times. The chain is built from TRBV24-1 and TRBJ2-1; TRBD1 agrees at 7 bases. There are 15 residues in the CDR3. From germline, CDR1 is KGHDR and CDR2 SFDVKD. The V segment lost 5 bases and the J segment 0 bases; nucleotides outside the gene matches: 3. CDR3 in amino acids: CATSGGQSSYNEQFF. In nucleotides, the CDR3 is TGTGCCACCAGTGGGGGACAGTCCTCCTACAATGAGCAGTTCTTC.

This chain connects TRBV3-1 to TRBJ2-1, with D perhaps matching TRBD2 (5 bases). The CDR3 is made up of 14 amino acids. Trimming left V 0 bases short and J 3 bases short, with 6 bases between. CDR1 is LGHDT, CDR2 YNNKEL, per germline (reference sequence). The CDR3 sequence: CASSQEGSYNEQFF. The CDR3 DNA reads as TGTGCCAGCAGCCAAGAGGGGAGCTACAATGAGCAGTTCTTC.

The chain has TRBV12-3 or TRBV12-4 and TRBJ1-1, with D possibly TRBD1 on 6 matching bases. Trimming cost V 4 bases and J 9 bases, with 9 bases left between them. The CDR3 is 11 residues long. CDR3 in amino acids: CASSSRDKAFF. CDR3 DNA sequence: TGTGCCAGCAGTTCCCGGGACAAAGCTTTCTTT.

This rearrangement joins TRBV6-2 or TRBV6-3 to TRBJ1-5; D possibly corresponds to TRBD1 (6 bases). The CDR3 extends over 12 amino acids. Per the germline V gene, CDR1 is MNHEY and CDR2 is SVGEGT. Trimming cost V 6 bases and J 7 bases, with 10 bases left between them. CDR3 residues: CASRSGDQPQHF. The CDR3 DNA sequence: TGTGCCAGCAGGTCAGGGGACCAGCCCCAGCATTTT.

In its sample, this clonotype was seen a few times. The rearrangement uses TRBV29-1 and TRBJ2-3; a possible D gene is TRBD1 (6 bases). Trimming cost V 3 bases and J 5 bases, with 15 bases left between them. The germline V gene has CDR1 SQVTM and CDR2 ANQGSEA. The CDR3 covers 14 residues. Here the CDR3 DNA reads TGCAGCGTTGACCAGGGGCTTAATGGAGATACGCAGTATTTT. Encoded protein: CSVDQGLNGDTQYF.

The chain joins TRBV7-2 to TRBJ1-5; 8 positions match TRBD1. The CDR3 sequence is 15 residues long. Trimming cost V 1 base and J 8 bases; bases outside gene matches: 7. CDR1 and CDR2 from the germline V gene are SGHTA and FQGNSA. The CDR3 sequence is CASSLGNRGVEPQHF. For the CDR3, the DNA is TGTGCCAGCAGCTTAGGGAACAGGGGGGTAGAGCCCCAGCATTTT.

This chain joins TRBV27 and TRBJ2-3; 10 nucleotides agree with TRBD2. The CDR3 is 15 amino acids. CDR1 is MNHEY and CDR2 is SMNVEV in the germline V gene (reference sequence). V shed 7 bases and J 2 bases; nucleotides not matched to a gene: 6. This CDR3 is CASTKTSGVTDTQYF. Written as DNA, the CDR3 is TGTGCCAGCACCAAAACTAGCGGGGTCACAGATACGCAGTATTTT.

CDR3 loop: CASTKGGAQNTEAFF. CDR3 nucleotide sequence: TGTGCCAGCACCAAAGGGGGGGCCCAGAACACTGAAGCTTTCTTT. The rearrangement links TRBV9 to TRBJ1-1, with a possible D match to TRBD1 (6 bases). CDR1 is SGDLS and CDR2 is YYNGEE in the germline V gene. V lost 6 bases and J 1 base, leaving 16 bases between the germline ends. CDR3 size: 15 residues.

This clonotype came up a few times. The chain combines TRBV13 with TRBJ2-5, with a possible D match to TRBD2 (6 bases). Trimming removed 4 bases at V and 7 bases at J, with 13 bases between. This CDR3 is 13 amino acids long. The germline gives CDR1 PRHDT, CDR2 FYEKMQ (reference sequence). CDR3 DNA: TGTGCCAGCAGCTGGGGACCCGGGGGGACCCAGTACTTC. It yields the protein CASSWGPGGTQYF.

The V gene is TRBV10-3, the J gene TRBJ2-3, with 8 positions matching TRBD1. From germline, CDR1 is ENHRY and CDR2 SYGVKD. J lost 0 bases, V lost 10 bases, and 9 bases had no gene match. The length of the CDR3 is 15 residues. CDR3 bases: TGTGCCAGGCCATGGACAGGGCCTAGCACAGATACGCAGTATTTT. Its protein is CARPWTGPSTDTQYF.

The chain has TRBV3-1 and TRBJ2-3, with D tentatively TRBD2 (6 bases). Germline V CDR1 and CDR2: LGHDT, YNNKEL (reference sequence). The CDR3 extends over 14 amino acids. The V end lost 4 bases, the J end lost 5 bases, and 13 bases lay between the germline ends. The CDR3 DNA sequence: TGTGCCAGCAGCCCCGGGGGTCAGGGAGATACGCAGTATTTT. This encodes CASSPGGQGDTQYF.

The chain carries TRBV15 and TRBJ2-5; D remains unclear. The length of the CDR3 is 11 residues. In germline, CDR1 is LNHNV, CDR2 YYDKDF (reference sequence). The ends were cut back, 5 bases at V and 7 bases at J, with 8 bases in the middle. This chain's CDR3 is CATSRQWTQYF. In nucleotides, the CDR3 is TGTGCCACCAGCCGCCAATGGACCCAGTACTTC.

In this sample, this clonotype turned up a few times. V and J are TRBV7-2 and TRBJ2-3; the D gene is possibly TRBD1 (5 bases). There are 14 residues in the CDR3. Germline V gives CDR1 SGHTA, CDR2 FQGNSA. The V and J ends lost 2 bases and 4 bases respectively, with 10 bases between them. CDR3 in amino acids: CASSLLSGPDTQYF. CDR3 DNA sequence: TGTGCCAGCAGCTTACTGTCAGGGCCAGATACGCAGTATTTT.

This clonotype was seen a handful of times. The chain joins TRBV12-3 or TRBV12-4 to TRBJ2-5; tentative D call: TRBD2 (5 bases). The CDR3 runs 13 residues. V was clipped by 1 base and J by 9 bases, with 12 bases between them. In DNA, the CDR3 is TGTGCCAGCAGTTTAGACGGGGAATCGCCCCAGTACTTC. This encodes CASSLDGESPQYF.

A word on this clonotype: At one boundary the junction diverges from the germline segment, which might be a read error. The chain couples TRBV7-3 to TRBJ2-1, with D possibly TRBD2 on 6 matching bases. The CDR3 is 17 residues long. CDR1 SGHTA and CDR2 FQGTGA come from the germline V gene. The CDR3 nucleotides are TGTGCCAGCAGCTTGGACGTGGCGGGGAGCTCCTACAATGGGCAGTTCTTC. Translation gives CASSLDVAGSSYNGQFF.

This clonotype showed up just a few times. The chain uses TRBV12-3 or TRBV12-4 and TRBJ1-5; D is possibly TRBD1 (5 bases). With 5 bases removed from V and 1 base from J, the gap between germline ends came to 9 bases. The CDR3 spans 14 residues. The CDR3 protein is CASSRGFSNQPQHF. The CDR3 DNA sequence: TGTGCCAGCAGTCGGGGGTTCAGCAATCAGCCCCAGCATTTT.

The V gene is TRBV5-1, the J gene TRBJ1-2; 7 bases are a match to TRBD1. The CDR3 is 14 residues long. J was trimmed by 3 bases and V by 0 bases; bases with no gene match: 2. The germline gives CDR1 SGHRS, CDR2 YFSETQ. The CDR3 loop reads CASSLDGQDYGYTF. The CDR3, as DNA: TGCGCCAGCAGCTTGGACGGACAGGACTATGGCTACACCTTC.